The 20 T cell receptor beta chains presented below share a single source sample, sequenced in a study of blood T cell repertoires in COVID-19. This table comes from immunoSEQ multiplex PCR, and its TCRdb copy is limited to in-frame clones, with some not included. The sample has about 170,000 clones, approximately 91% seen once; the top ten hold roughly 4.5%. The source material was peripheral blood. The origin of the receptors is a man younger than 35 with COVID-19, enrolled during active disease.

This clone is a singleton in its sample. The CDR3 DNA sequence: TGTGCCAGCAGTTTAACCAGAACCTACGAGCAGTACTTC. The encoded protein is CASSLTRTYEQYF. The chain has TRBV28 and TRBJ2-7; the D is unclear. The germline V and J ends were trimmed by 2 bases and 2 bases, with 7 bases remaining between them. The CDR3 runs to 13 residues. Germline V gives CDR1 MDHEN, CDR2 SYDVKM.

V and J are TRBV30 and TRBJ2-5, with 8 bases lining up with TRBD2. The CDR3 is 19 amino acids. Germline V gene sequence: CDR1 GTSNPN, CDR2 SVGIG (reference sequence). With V trimmed by 4 bases and J by 0 bases, 19 bases remained unmatched. The CDR3 DNA sequence: TGTGCCTGGAATAGTTTTAAAGGGCTAGCGGGCCATGACCAAGAGACCCAGTACTTC. Translating gives CAWNSFKGLAGHDQETQYF.

The chain carries TRBV28 and TRBJ2-4; the D gene is possibly TRBD2 (6 bases). Germline-derived CDR1 and CDR2 are MDHEN and SYDVKM. Trimming took 6 bases from V and 0 from J, leaving 12 bases between them. The CDR3 loop spans 15 amino acids. The CDR3 DNA reads TGTGCCAGCAGATCCCGGGGACTAGCCAAAAACATTCAGTACTTC. Its protein is CASRSRGLAKNIQYF.

The chain is built from TRBV24-1 and TRBJ1-6; D might be TRBD1 (5 bases). The CDR3 is 14 residues long. V shed 4 bases and J shed 6 bases, with 9 bases lying between them. Per germline, CDR1 KGHDR and CDR2 SFDVKD. CDR3 nucleotide sequence: TGTGCCACCAGTGAAGGGGAGGGTAATTCACCCCTCCACTTT. It yields the protein CATSEGEGNSPLHF.

V and J are TRBV27 and TRBJ1-6; D is possibly TRBD1 (5 bases). This CDR3 comprises 16 residues. Germline CDR1 reads MNHEY; CDR2 reads SMNVEV (reference sequence). Between the trimmed V and J ends, which lost 4 bases and 4 bases, there was a span of 14 bases. This CDR3 reads CASSWAGPIYNSPLHF. DNA of the CDR3: TGTGCCAGCAGTTGGGCAGGGCCCATATATAATTCACCCCTCCACTTT.

Only one count was recorded for this clone. This chain connects TRBV25-1 to TRBJ2-1; TRBD2 matches 7 bases. Germline V lookup: CDR1 MGHDK, CDR2 SYGVNS. The trim removed 5 bases at V and 2 bases at J, leaving 9 bases unmatched. The CDR3 covers 16 residues. For the CDR3, the DNA is TGTGCCAGCAGTCAGCCGGGACTAACCCCCTACAATGAGCAGTTCTTC. The encoded protein is CASSQPGLTPYNEQFF.

The rearrangement uses TRBV11-2 and TRBJ1-5, with a tentative D call TRBD1 (6 bases). The germline V and J ends were trimmed by 2 bases and 11 bases, with 13 bases remaining between them. CDR3 length: 13 amino acids. Germline values: CDR1 SGHAT, CDR2 FQNNGV. CDR3 residues: CASSLTGSRSQHF. The DNA of the CDR3 is TGTGCCAGCAGCTTAACAGGGTCTAGATCCCAGCATTTT.

This clone appeared once. The chain combines TRBV18 with TRBJ1-3, with D uncertain. Germline V gene lookup returns CDR1 KGHSH and CDR2 LQKENI. V was cut by 2 bases and J by 1 base, with 15 bases left in between. The CDR3 runs 17 residues. This chain's CDR3 is CASSPTYRSRSGNTIYF. The CDR3, as DNA: TGTGCCAGCTCACCAACCTATCGTTCGAGATCTGGAAACACCATATATTTT.

This sequence joins TRBV1 and TRBJ2-7; the table's D call, TRBD1, was not checked against the DNA. TRBV1 is a pseudogene. The CDR3 sequence is 16 residues long. CDR3 protein: CTSSQLDRAKSYEQYF. The CDR3 DNA follows: TGCACCAGCAGCCAATTAGACAGGGCCAAATCCTACGAGCAGTACTTC.

The V and J genes are TRBV2 and TRBJ2-7; D is undetermined. Trimming removed 4 bases from V and 0 bases from J, with 4 bases in between. The germline CDR1 and CDR2 sequences are SNHLY and FYNNEI. This CDR3 is 12 amino acids long. The CDR3 loop reads CASSVSSYEQYF. DNA of the CDR3: TGTGCCAGCAGTGTGAGCTCCTACGAGCAGTACTTC.

The chain is built from TRBV28 and TRBJ1-2; perhaps TRBD1 as D (5 bases). The CDR3 extends over 14 amino acids. Per germline, CDR1 MDHEN and CDR2 SYDVKM. The V end lost 5 bases, the J end lost 0 bases, and 10 bases lay between the germline ends. CDR3 loop: CASSRQQTNYGYTF. The CDR3 region has the DNA TGTGCCAGCAGTCGACAGCAAACTAACTATGGCTACACCTTC.

This rearrangement joins TRBV28 to TRBJ1-2; 8 bases agree with TRBD1. Germline V CDR1 and CDR2: MDHEN, SYDVKM. CDR3 size: 14 residues. Losses at the gene ends were 7 bases for V and 4 bases for J; bases not matched to a gene: 8. This chain's CDR3 is CASTLAGGVYGYTF. The CDR3 nucleotides are TGTGCCAGCACCCTGGCAGGGGGCGTCTATGGCTACACCTTC.

The chain has TRBV7-2 and TRBJ2-3, with TRBD2 identical over 9 bases. The CDR3 has 16 amino acids. Germline values: CDR1 SGHTA, CDR2 FQGNSA. The junction had 10 bases not matched to a gene; V was cut back by 5 bases and J by 4 bases. The CDR3 DNA follows: TGTGCCAGCAGCCCCCGGGGCGGGAGGGGAGCAGATACGCAGTATTTT. Its protein is CASSPRGGRGADTQYF.

The V and J genes are TRBV6-5 and TRBJ1-5, with D possibly matching TRBD1 (6 bases). The CDR3 length is 14 residues. V shed 5 bases and J shed 5 bases, with 13 bases lying between them. The V gene's germline CDR1 is MNHEY and CDR2 SVGAGI. DNA for the CDR3: TGTGCCAGCAGTCCTGGACAGCGCCATCAGCCCCAGCATTTT. This encodes CASSPGQRHQPQHF.

The gene calls are TRBV4-2 and TRBJ2-7; 9 bases match TRBD1. The V gene end was trimmed by 2 bases and the J gene end by 5 bases; junction bases not matched to a gene: 7. CDR1 is LGHNA and CDR2 is YNFKEQ in the germline V gene. The CDR3 length is 15 residues. CDR3 region: CASSQSGTGSNEQYF. The CDR3 coding sequence is TGTGCCAGCAGCCAATCCGGGACAGGGAGTAACGAGCAGTACTTC.

The chain uses TRBV24-1 and TRBJ2-2; the match to TRBD1 covers 9 bases. Germline V gene lookup returns CDR1 KGHDR and CDR2 SFDVKD. Germline trimming cut 2 bases from V and 6 bases from J; bases unmatched to any gene: 12. The CDR3 has 18 residues. CDR3 DNA sequence: TGTGCCACCAGTGATTCCCCCCGGACAGGGGTCGGCGCCGGGGAGCTGTTTTTT. This encodes CATSDSPRTGVGAGELFF.

The chain carries TRBV27 and TRBJ2-1; 13 bases fit TRBD2. This CDR3 is built from 17 residues. J gave up 4 bases and V 4 bases, and 7 bases lay outside the gene matches. Germline V gene data show CDR1 as MNHEY and CDR2 as SMNVEV (reference sequence). CDR3 loop: CASSSYGLAGDYNEQFF. In DNA, the CDR3 is TGTGCCAGCAGTTCCTACGGACTAGCGGGAGATTACAATGAGCAGTTCTTC.

This clone appeared a single time. This chain links TRBV28 with TRBJ2-5, with 7 nucleotides matching TRBD1. Trimming at V came to 4 bases and at J to 0 bases, leaving 2 bases not matched to a gene. Germline CDR1 and CDR2: MDHEN and SYDVKM. CDR3 length: 14 amino acids. Here the CDR3 reads CASSSQGYQETQYF. For the CDR3, the DNA is TGTGCCAGCAGTTCACAGGGGTACCAAGAGACCCAGTACTTC.

The chain couples TRBV7-8 to TRBJ1-1; 7 bases fit TRBD1. CDR1 is SGHVS and CDR2 is FQNEAQ in the germline V gene. V trimming: 5 bases; J trimming: 4 bases; junction bases outside the gene matches: 7. The CDR3 has 14 amino acids. The CDR3 sequence: CASSPHRGGTEAFF. In nucleotides, the CDR3 is TGTGCCAGCAGCCCTCACAGGGGTGGCACTGAAGCTTTCTTT.

The CDR3 loop reads CASSIQGLTNEKLFF. In DNA, the CDR3 is TGTGCCAGCAGCATACAGGGTTTGACTAATGAAAAACTGTTTTTT. The V gene is TRBV7-2, the J gene TRBJ1-4; tentative D call: TRBD1 (6 bases). Trimming shortened V by 5 bases and J by 2 bases, and 12 bases separated the two germline ends. The CDR3 length is 15 residues. The germline gives CDR1 SGHTA, CDR2 FQGNSA.